This T cell receptor beta chain is from a study of CD8+ T cells in alopecia areata. Study background: Treatment comprised oral tofacitinib, 5 to 10 mg twice daily, in treated patients.

Turning to this clone: The antigen is unknown.

Treatment of the sample: oral pan-JAK inhibitor, 5-10 mg twice daily. Trimming stripped 6 bases from V and 1 base from J, with 15 bases between. The V gene's germline CDR1 is SQVTM and CDR2 ANQGSEA. The CDR3 length is 14 residues. cDNA serving as the sequencing template came from extracted, reverse transcribed RNA. Sequencing was performed with immunoSEQ multiplex PCR; in TCRdb, only in-frame clones are kept and a portion is missing. The table lists around 190,000 clones, roughly 60% of them singletons. Study outcomes and limitations: More clonal than normal scalp was lesional scalp, particularly alopecia totalis/universalis. Among patients, TCR sharing was less clear than in mice, a difference possibly due in part to HLA diversity in the patient population. Scalp clonality decreased significantly with tofacitinib, and so did expanded CD8+ clones among the top 100.

The V call is TRBV29-1, the J call TRBJ1-1, with unresolved D. The TCR was taken from a human donor with alopecia areata. The sequencing here drew on CD4+ T cells sorted from blood, taken at week 24, from a patient treated with tofacitinib. The chain's CDR3 is CSVQLRKKNTEAFF. CDR3 bases: TGCAGCGTGCAACTCAGGAAGAAGAACACTGAAGCTTTCTTT.